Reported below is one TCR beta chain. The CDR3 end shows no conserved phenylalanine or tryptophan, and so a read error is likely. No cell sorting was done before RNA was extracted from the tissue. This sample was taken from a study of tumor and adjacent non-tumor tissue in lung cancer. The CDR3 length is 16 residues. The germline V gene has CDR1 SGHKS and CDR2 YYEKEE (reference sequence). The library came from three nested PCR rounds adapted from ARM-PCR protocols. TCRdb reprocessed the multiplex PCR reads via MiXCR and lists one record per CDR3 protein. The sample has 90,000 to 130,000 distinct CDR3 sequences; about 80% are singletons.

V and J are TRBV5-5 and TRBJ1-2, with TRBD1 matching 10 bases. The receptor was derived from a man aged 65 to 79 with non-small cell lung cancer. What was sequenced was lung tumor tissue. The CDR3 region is CASSLTPNDRGLGYTL. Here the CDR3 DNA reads TGTGCGAGCAGCCTGACCCCCAATGACAGGGGGCTTGGCTACACCTTA.